A single sample gave rise to the 12 T cell receptor beta chains below, sequenced in a study of blood T cell repertoires in COVID-19. Profiling relied on immunoSEQ multiplex PCR, and the TCRdb table lists in-frame clones only, not all of them. This sample has around 270,000 clones, with 80% to 85% found just once. What was sequenced was peripheral blood. The receptors originated from a man in his sixties with acute or convalescent COVID-19.

This clone was seen just once. The chain has TRBV5-6 and TRBJ1-2; 9 bases align to TRBD1. Germline values: CDR1 SGHDT, CDR2 YYEEEE. This CDR3 spans 14 amino acids. Trimming cost V 4 bases and J 8 bases; bases outside gene matches: 9. The DNA for the CDR3 is TGTGCCAGCAGCAGGGACAGGGAGTTGTTCGGCTACACCTTC. Its protein product is CASSRDRELFGYTF.

V gene TRBV28 combines with J gene TRBJ1-2, with 8 bases identical to TRBD1. V was clipped by 3 bases and J by 1 base; unmatched bases: 10. Germline CDR1 and CDR2: MDHEN and SYDVKM. The CDR3 consists of 17 residues. CDR3 nucleotides: TGTGCCAGCAGTTTCCCCTGGACAGGGACCCGTAACTATGGCTACACCTTC. Its protein is CASSFPWTGTRNYGYTF.

The CDR3 nucleotides read TGTGGCATTGGGGCGGGAGCTCCTTACAATGAGCAGTTCTTC. Translated, it gives CGIGAGAPYNEQFF. The gene calls are TRBV28 and TRBJ2-1, with 7 nucleotides matching TRBD2. CDR1 and CDR2 from the germline V gene are MDHEN and SYDVKM. This CDR3 region has 14 residues. Full variable domain (missing parts from reference TRBV28 and TRBJ2-1): DVKVTQSSRYLVKRTGEKVFLECVQDMDHENMFWYRQDPGLGLRLIYFSYDVKMKEKGDIPEGYSVSREKKERFSLILESASTNQTSMYLCGIGAGAPYNEQFFGPGTRLTVL.

The chain links TRBV11-3 to TRBJ2-1; 9 nucleotides line up with TRBD1. V gave up 3 bases and J gave up 4 bases; unmatched junction bases: 4. The CDR3 consists of 15 residues. CDR1 and CDR2 from the germline V gene are SGHNT and YENEEA. CDR3 nucleotides: TGTGCCAGCAGCTTTTATGGGACAGGGTACAATGAGCAGTTCTTC. This codes for CASSFYGTGYNEQFF.

The V call is TRBV4-1, the J call TRBJ1-5; TRBD1 matches at 7 bases. Germline CDR1 and CDR2: MGHRA and YSYEKL. The CDR3 runs to 13 residues. Unmatched junction bases numbered 4, after V lost 8 bases and J lost 3 bases. CDR3 loop: CASRQGINQPQHF. CDR3 DNA: TGCGCCAGCCGACAGGGTATCAATCAGCCCCAGCATTTT.

CDR3 residues: CASSWRGQRSYNEQFF. The CDR3 nucleotides read TGTGCCAGCAGTTGGCGGGGGCAACGGTCCTACAATGAGCAGTTCTTC. The V and J genes are TRBV5-8 and TRBJ2-1, with a weak D call TRBD2 (7 bases). With 5 bases removed from V and 1 base from J, the gap between germline ends came to 16 bases. Per the germline V gene, CDR1 is SGHTS and CDR2 is YDEGEE. This CDR3 has 16 amino acids.

The rearrangement uses TRBV14 and TRBJ2-7; D is undetermined. There are 12 residues in the CDR3. In germline, CDR1 is SGHDN, CDR2 FVKESK. The V end was cut by 5 bases, the J end by 3 bases, with 8 bases between. CDR3 coding DNA: TGTGCCAGCAGCACACAAGTCTACGAGCAGTACTTC. Translation: CASSTQVYEQYF.

The chain uses TRBV28 and TRBJ1-5; weak D call: TRBD1 (6 bases). The V gene lost 5 bases and the J gene lost 11 bases, with 19 bases spanning the gap. Germline V CDR1 and CDR2: MDHEN, SYDVKM. The CDR3 runs to 14 residues. CDR3 nucleotides: TGTGCCAGCAGTCCCCAGGGGCTTTGGTCGTCCCAGCATTTT. This encodes CASSPQGLWSSQHF.

This clone was seen a single time. The chain has TRBV20-1 and TRBJ2-7, with TRBD2 matching over 7 bases. J lost 1 base, V lost 3 bases, and 9 bases had no gene match. The CDR3 is 15 residues long. The germline V gene has CDR1 DFQATT and CDR2 SNEGSKA (reference sequence). CDR3 bases: TGCAGTGCTAGTGTGCGGGGGAGGGGATCCTACGAGCAGTACTTC. Residues: CSASVRGRGSYEQYF.

The genes are TRBV6-5 and TRBJ2-6; D gene ambiguous. CDR3 size: 16 residues. V was clipped by 4 bases and J by 0 bases, with 10 bases between them. Germline V gene sequence: CDR1 MNHEY, CDR2 SVGAGI. The CDR3 sequence is CASSSTANSGANVLTF. In DNA, the CDR3 is TGTGCCAGCAGTTCTACTGCTAACTCTGGGGCCAACGTCCTGACTTTC.

The chain uses TRBV5-1 and TRBJ2-7; TRBD2 might be the D (6 bases). Trimming took 0 bases from V and 7 from J, leaving 14 bases between them. This CDR3 comprises 14 residues. Germline CDR1 reads SGHRS; CDR2 reads YFSETQ. The DNA for the CDR3 is TGCGCCAGCAGCTTGGAGGGAGGACTACGGGAGCAGTACTTC. Translating it yields CASSLEGGLREQYF.

This CDR3 is CASSVAGLTMRGTDTQYF. CDR3 nucleotide sequence: TGTGCCAGCAGCGTAGCGGGACTAACAATGAGGGGTACAGATACGCAGTATTTT. This chain links TRBV9 with TRBJ2-3, with 7 positions matching TRBD2. This CDR3 has 18 amino acids. Losses at the gene ends were 0 bases for V and 3 bases for J; bases not matched to a gene: 13. Germline-derived CDR1 and CDR2 are SGDLS and YYNGEE.